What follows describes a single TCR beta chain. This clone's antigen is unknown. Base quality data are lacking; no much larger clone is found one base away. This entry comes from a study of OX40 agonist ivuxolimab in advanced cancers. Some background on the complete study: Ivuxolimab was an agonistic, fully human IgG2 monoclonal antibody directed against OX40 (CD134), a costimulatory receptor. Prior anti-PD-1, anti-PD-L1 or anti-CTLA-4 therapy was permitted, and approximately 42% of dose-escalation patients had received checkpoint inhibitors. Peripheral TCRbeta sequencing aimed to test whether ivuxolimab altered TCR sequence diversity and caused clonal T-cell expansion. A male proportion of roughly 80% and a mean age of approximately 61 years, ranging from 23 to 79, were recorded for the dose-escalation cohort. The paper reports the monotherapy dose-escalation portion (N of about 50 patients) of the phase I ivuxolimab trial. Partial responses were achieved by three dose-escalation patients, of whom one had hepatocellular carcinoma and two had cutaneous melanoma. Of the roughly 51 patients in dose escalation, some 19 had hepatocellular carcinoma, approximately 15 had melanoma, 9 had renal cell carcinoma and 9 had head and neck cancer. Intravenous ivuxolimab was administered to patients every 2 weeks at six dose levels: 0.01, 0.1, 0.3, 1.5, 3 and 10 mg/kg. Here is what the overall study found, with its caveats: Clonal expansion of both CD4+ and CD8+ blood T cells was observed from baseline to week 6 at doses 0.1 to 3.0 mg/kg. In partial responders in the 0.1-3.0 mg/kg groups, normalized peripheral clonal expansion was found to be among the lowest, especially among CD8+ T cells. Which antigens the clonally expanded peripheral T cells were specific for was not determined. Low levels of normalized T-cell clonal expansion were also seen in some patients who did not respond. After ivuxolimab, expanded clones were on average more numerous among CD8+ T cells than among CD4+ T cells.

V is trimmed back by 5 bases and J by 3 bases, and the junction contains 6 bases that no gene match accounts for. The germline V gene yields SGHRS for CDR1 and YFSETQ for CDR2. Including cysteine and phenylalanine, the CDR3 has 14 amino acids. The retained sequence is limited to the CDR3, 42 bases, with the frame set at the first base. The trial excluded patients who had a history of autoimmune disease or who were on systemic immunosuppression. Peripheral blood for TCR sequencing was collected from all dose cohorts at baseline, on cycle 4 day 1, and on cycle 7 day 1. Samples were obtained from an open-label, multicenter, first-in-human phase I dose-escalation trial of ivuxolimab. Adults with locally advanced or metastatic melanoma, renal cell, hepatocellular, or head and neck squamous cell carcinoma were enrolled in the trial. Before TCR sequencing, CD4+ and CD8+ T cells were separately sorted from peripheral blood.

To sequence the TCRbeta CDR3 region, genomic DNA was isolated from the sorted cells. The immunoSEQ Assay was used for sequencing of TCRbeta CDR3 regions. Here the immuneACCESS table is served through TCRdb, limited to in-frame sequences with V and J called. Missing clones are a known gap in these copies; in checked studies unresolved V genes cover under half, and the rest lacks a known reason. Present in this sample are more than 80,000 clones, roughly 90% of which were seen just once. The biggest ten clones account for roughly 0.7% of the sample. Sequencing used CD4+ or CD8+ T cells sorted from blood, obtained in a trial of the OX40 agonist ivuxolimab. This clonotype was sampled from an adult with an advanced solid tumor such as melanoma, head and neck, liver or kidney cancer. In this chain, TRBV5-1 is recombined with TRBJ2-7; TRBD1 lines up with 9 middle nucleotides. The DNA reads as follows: TGCGCCAGCAGGTCCGGGACAGGGTTCTACGAGCAGTACTTC. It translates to CASRSGTGFYEQYF.